This T cell receptor (beta chain) was sequenced for a study of T cell responses to AZD1222 COVID-19 vaccine. Whole-study results and caveats: Unmutated variant regions reportedly attract nearly half of all spike-specific TCRs. Only five to seven AZD1222 recipients were seropositive at baseline.

The CDR3 consists of 17 residues. CDR1 and CDR2 (germline): SGDLS, YYNGEE. V lost 4 bases to trimming and J lost 4 bases, with 21 bases between them. Notes on this clone: Its antigen remains unidentified.

Repertoires were generated with immunoSEQ multiplex PCR, while TCRdb's copy carries only in-frame clones and drops some. The data hold over 75,000 clones, with 87% observed a single time. This sequence originates from an adult who received the AZD1222 COVID-19 vaccine. V and J are TRBV9 and TRBJ1-5; D possibly corresponds to TRBD1 (6 bases). Sequencing was performed on peripheral blood, taken 28 days after the second AZD1222 dose. As DNA, the CDR3 is TGTGCCAGCAGCCTAGGGGGGACCCCCTCAGGGAATCAGCCCCAGCATTTT. Protein sequence: CASSLGGTPSGNQPQHF.